This TCR beta chain was identified during a study of blood T cell repertoires in COVID-19. For the study at large: Sites across the United States, Italy and Spain contributed samples from acute and convalescent COVID-19. The cDNA or gDNA used as material had been derived from T cells, B-cell-depleted T cells, or PBMCs.

CDR1 MNHNY and CDR2 SVGAGI come from the germline V gene (reference sequence). The CDR3 is made up of 16 amino acids. V lost 7 bases and J lost 3; bases outside the gene matches: 8. Original processing notes: Reference gene primers were amplified, and this amplification served to estimate nucleated cell counts. The table came from immunoSEQ multiplex PCR; TCRdb's copy has only in-frame clones and leaves some out. V, J and clone size derive from that table, while D and trimming were established from the DNA sequence. The repertoire consists of about 77,000 clones, with more than 80% occurring once and the leading ten covering under 5.5%.

This TCR derives from a woman in her 70s with acute or convalescent COVID-19. Source material: peripheral blood. This chain uses TRBV6-6 with TRBJ1-6; 8 nucleotides align to TRBD1. CDR3 sequence: CASIVDRADYNSPLHF. In DNA form, the CDR3 reads TGTGCCAGCATTGTGGACAGGGCCGACTATAATTCACCCCTCCACTTT.